The next 22 T cell receptor beta chains were all read from a single sample in a study of CD4 T cells in relation to SARS-CoV-2 and coronaviruses. Unexposed donor CD4+ T cells date from 2011-2018, before the COVID-19 pandemic. The cells were cultured for about ten days before CD4+ T cells were isolated. Repertoires were generated with immunoSEQ multiplex PCR, while TCRdb's copy carries only in-frame clones and drops some. Of tens of thousands of clones listed, roughly 78% were seen once; the top ten hold 9% to 15%. The antigens these receptors bind are not known. Sequencing was carried out using CD4+ T cells from PBMCs, cultured in vitro. Receptors originate from a human donor in good health.

The chain links TRBV4-2 to TRBJ1-2; weak D call: TRBD1 (6 bases). Germline CDR1 LGHNA, CDR2 YNFKEQ. The CDR3 has 16 residues. Trimming pared 3 bases from V and 2 bases from J, leaving 16 bases between. The CDR3 coding sequence is TGTGCCAGCAGCCATGATAACAGGGAACACAACTATGGCTACACCTTC. This sequence encodes CASSHDNREHNYGYTF.

This clone has more than one count but fewer than ten. V usage is TRBV19 and J usage is TRBJ1-5, with unresolved D. V was cut by 10 bases and J by 3 bases, with 13 bases left in between. The V gene's germline CDR1 is LNHDA and CDR2 SQIVND (reference sequence). This CDR3 contains 13 residues. In DNA form, the CDR3 reads TGTGCCACCCAGTCGGTGGCCAATCAGCCCCAGCATTTT. This sequence encodes CATQSVANQPQHF.

The V call is TRBV28, the J call TRBJ1-2; TRBD1 agrees at 7 bases. Looked up from germline, CDR1 is MDHEN and CDR2 is SYDVKM. Trimming cost V 3 bases and J 5 bases; bases outside gene matches: 6. The CDR3 is made up of 14 amino acids. Written as DNA, the CDR3 is TGTGCCAGCAGTTTGGACAGGTTACGGTATGGCTACACCTTC. It translates to CASSLDRLRYGYTF.

The chain has TRBV12-3 or TRBV12-4 and TRBJ2-7; D might be TRBD2 (6 bases). This CDR3 spans 13 amino acids. V lost 8 bases and J 5 bases, leaving 16 bases between the germline ends. The CDR3 sequence is CASSTRGLDEQYF. In DNA, the CDR3 is TGTGCCAGCTCGACTAGGGGACTTGACGAGCAGTACTTC.

This clone occurred a few times. The chain has TRBV4-3 and TRBJ2-6; a possible D gene is TRBD2 (5 bases). The V end was cut by 1 base, the J end by 1 base, with 14 bases between. The germline CDR1 and CDR2 sequences are LGHNA and YSLEER. The CDR3 contains 18 residues. The CDR3 here is CASSQVFGRGSGANVLTF. The CDR3 bases are TGCGCCAGCAGCCAAGTGTTTGGTCGGGGTTCTGGGGCCAACGTCCTGACTTTC.

This clone was counted between two and nine times. The chain links TRBV10-2 to TRBJ2-5; maybe TRBD2 (5 bases). The germline V gene encodes CDR1 WSHSY and CDR2 SAAADI. The V and J ends lost 2 bases and 7 bases respectively, with 11 bases between them. CDR3 size: 13 residues. The CDR3 spells CASSERLEGTQYF. The DNA for the CDR3 is TGCGCCAGCAGTGAGAGGCTAGAGGGGACCCAGTACTTC.

The gene calls are TRBV7-3 and TRBJ2-3, with D perhaps TRBD2 (6 bases). The CDR3 length is 16 residues. Germline CDR1 and CDR2: SGHTA and FQGTGA. V lost 0 bases and J lost 1, with 11 bases in between. CDR3 region: CASSLTLIAGTDTQYF. DNA of the CDR3: TGTGCCAGCAGCTTAACGTTAATAGCGGGCACAGATACGCAGTATTTT.

This chain uses TRBV14 with TRBJ1-6; D is possibly TRBD1 (5 bases). The ends were cut back, 1 base at V and 10 bases at J, with 17 bases in the middle. This CDR3 spans 16 amino acids. The germline gives CDR1 SGHDN, CDR2 FVKESK. This chain's CDR3 is CASSQGGAPSGSPLHF. The DNA of the CDR3 is TGTGCCAGCAGCCAAGGGGGCGCCCCCTCGGGATCACCCCTCCACTTT.

The chain links TRBV12-1 to TRBJ2-3; TRBD2, the table's D call, lacks a check against the DNA. TRBV12-1 is a known pseudogene. The CDR3 is made up of 11 amino acids. CDR3 amino acids: CASSPPDTQYF. The CDR3 DNA reads TGTGCCAGCAGCCCCCCGGATACGCAGTATTTT.

This clone was observed once. The V call is TRBV10-3, the J call TRBJ2-7; a weak D match, TRBD1 (6 bases). The CDR3 sequence is 16 residues long. Germline CDR1 reads ENHRY; CDR2 reads SYGVKD. V shed 2 bases and J shed 1 base, with 15 bases lying between them. The DNA of the CDR3 is TGTGCCATCAGTGAGACCTACAGGGTGGGGTCCTACGAGCAGTACTTC. Its translation is CAISETYRVGSYEQYF.

The rearrangement links TRBV5-6 to TRBJ2-4; 9 nucleotides agree with TRBD1. The germline V gene encodes CDR1 SGHDT and CDR2 YYEEEE. J gave up 1 base and V 4 bases, and 15 bases lay outside the gene matches. This CDR3 is built from 19 residues. The CDR3 region is CASSPGPGTGFGAKNIQYF. The CDR3 nucleotides read TGTGCCAGCAGCCCGGGTCCCGGGACAGGGTTCGGGGCCAAAAACATTCAGTACTTC.

The chain is built from TRBV4-3 and TRBJ1-1; no reliable D call. The CDR3 spans 15 residues. Germline values: CDR1 LGHNA, CDR2 YSLEER. Trimming stripped 0 bases from V and 6 bases from J, with 14 bases between. In nucleotides, the CDR3 is TGCGCCAGCAGCCAAGATATCAAGGGTCGGGCTGAAGCTTTCTTT. The encoded protein is CASSQDIKGRAEAFF.

This chain links TRBV28 with TRBJ2-7; 10 bases map to TRBD1. The CDR3 sequence is 16 residues long. Germline CDR1 is MDHEN and CDR2 is SYDVKM. The V gene end was trimmed by 5 bases and the J gene end by 2 bases; junction bases not matched to a gene: 9. The CDR3 is CASSGGQGFFTYEQYF. The CDR3 DNA sequence: TGTGCCAGCAGTGGGGGACAGGGGTTTTTTACCTACGAGCAGTACTTC.

The rearrangement links TRBV15 to TRBJ1-1; no definite D call. This CDR3 is 13 amino acids long. Germline CDR1 LNHNV, CDR2 YYDKDF (reference sequence). The V and J ends lost 0 bases and 5 bases respectively, with 7 bases between them. The CDR3 is CATSRDARTEAFF. CDR3 coding DNA: TGTGCCACCAGCAGAGATGCTCGGACTGAAGCTTTCTTT.

The chain employs TRBV25-1 and TRBJ2-3, with D possibly being TRBD1 or TRBD2 (6 bases each). This CDR3 is built from 15 residues. V shed 7 bases and J shed 0 bases, with 14 bases lying between them. Germline V gene sequence: CDR1 MGHDK, CDR2 SYGVNS. This CDR3 reads CASTPGGLSTDTQYF. In nucleotides, the CDR3 is TGTGCCAGCACGCCCGGGGGCCTAAGCACAGATACGCAGTATTTT. Filled out from reference TRBV25-1 and TRBJ2-3, the complete variable domain reads EADIYQTPRYLVIGTGKKITLECSQTMGHDKMYWYQQDPGMELHLIHYSYGVNSTEKGDLSSESTVSRIRTEHFPLTLESARPSHTSQYLCASTPGGLSTDTQYFGPGTRLTVL.

The chain has TRBV25-1 and TRBJ1-4; D not certain. CDR1 is MGHDK and CDR2 is SYGVNS in the germline V gene. V lost 1 base to trimming and J lost 3 bases, with 6 bases between them. There are 14 residues in the CDR3. CDR3 in amino acids: CASSESGPNEKLFF. CDR3 nucleotides: TGTGCCAGCAGTGAATCAGGCCCTAATGAAAAACTGTTTTTT.

The chain links TRBV19 to TRBJ1-2; no definite D call. This CDR3 spans 13 amino acids. Trimming took off 7 bases at V and 13 bases at J, with 22 bases between the two ends. Germline V lookup: CDR1 LNHDA, CDR2 SQIVND (reference sequence). CDR3 bases: TGTGCCAGTACCGCACCAGACCTTGCGGGTGGCACCTTC. This gives the protein CASTAPDLAGGTF.

This chain uses TRBV5-6 with TRBJ2-2; D might be TRBD2 (5 bases). Germline V CDR1 and CDR2: SGHDT, YYEEEE. The V gene lost 6 bases and the J gene lost 4 bases, with 16 bases spanning the gap. This CDR3 has 15 residues. The CDR3: CASTPDLGATGELFF. The CDR3, as DNA: TGTGCCAGCACCCCGGACTTGGGAGCCACCGGGGAGCTGTTTTTT.

This rearrangement joins TRBV7-8 to TRBJ2-7, with D perhaps assigned TRBD1 or TRBD2 (6 bases each). V was clipped by 5 bases and J by 6 bases, with 11 bases between them. CDR3 length: 12 residues. Germline CDR1 and CDR2: SGHVS and FQNEAQ. The CDR3 loop is CASSPGGSEQYF. The CDR3, as DNA: TGTGCCAGCAGCCCCGGGGGCTCCGAGCAGTACTTC.

The J gene is TRBJ2-1, the V gene TRBV7-2, with TRBD1 matching 9 bases. The CDR3 length is 14 residues. After removal of 5 bases from V and 7 bases from J, the junction contained 6 bases not matched to a gene. Germline CDR1 and CDR2: SGHTA and FQGNSA. The CDR3 sequence is CASSLGTGRNEQFF. CDR3 bases: TGTGCCAGCAGCCTTGGGACAGGGCGGAATGAGCAGTTCTTC.

The chain is built from TRBV9 and TRBJ2-5, with TRBD1 as a possible D gene (6 bases). The germline V and J ends were trimmed by 5 bases and 1 base, with 15 bases remaining between them. The CDR3 is 15 amino acids. The germline gives CDR1 SGDLS, CDR2 YYNGEE. CDR3 residues: CASSQNTGFQETQYF. In nucleotides, the CDR3 is TGTGCCAGCAGTCAGAATACAGGGTTCCAAGAGACCCAGTACTTC.

In this sample, this clone turned up once. The chain carries TRBV7-2 and TRBJ2-5, with D perhaps assigned TRBD1 or TRBD2 (5 bases each). Germline assignment: CDR1 SGHTA and CDR2 FQGNSA. The V gene lost 5 bases and the J gene lost 2 bases, with 12 bases spanning the gap. The CDR3 spans 14 residues. CDR3 loop: CASSLGRRQETQYF. The CDR3 bases are TGTGCCAGCAGCCTGGGACGCCGGCAAGAGACCCAGTACTTC.